The 13 T cell receptor beta chains reported below all come from one sample, sequenced in a study of human T cells and chemical hapten exposure. Documented time point: pre-sensitization, week 0. The treatment denotes: therapeutic diphenylcyclopropenone sensitization with weekly scalp DPC. Someone pulled total RNA out of unfractionated whole blood. TCRdb analysed the RACE reads with MiXCR anew, one entry per CDR3 protein. This sample yields roughly 34,000 distinct CDR3 sequences, of which around 10% are seen a single time; around a quarter belongs to the top ten. Sample: whole blood, taken in connection with sensitization to the hapten diphenylcyclopropenone (DPC). Receptors were obtained from a man aged 50-60 years with alopecia areata. Some clones in this sample may be carry-over from other donors' samples.

This chain links TRBV9 with TRBJ1-1, with D hard to call. This CDR3 is built from 12 residues. Germline CDR1 is SGDLS and CDR2 is YYNGEE. The V gene lost 5 bases and the J gene lost 5 bases, with 10 bases spanning the gap. The CDR3 loop reads CASRDLETEAFF. CDR3 nucleotide sequence: TGTGCCAGCAGGGACTTGGAGACTGAAGCTTTCTTT. The full variable domain, its missing parts supplied by reference TRBV9 and TRBJ1-1, is DSGVTQTPKHLITATGQRVTLRCSPRSGDLSVYWYQQSLDQGLQFLIQYYNGEERAKGNILERFSAQQFPDLHSELNLSSLELGDSALYFCASRDLETEAFFGQGTRLTVV.

This clonotype was counted ten times or more. The J gene is TRBJ2-1, the V gene TRBV6-2 or TRBV6-3, with D uncertain. Germline lookup yields CDR1 MNHEY and CDR2 SVGEGT. This CDR3 comprises 14 residues. V was shortened by 5 bases and J by 8 bases, with 16 bases between the two germline ends. The CDR3 DNA reads as TGTGCCAGCAGTCCTGACGGTAGGGTTGATGAGCAGTTCTTC. Residues: CASSPDGRVDEQFF.

A few counts support this clonotype. The rearrangement joins TRBV5-5 to TRBJ2-5; D unclear. Germline lookup yields CDR1 SGHKS and CDR2 YYEKEE (reference sequence). V was shortened by 3 bases and J by 2 bases, with 17 bases between the two germline ends. The CDR3 runs to 16 residues. The CDR3 DNA follows: TGTGCCAGCAGCTCAACCTTGGCTCTACTTCAAGAGACCCAGTACTTC. Translation gives CASSSTLALLQETQYF.

This clonotype was observed a few times. V is TRBV5-1 and J is TRBJ2-1, with D uncertain. Germline CDR1 reads SGHRS; CDR2 reads YFSETQ. CDR3 size: 12 residues. The V and J ends lost 2 bases and 8 bases respectively, with 8 bases between them. This CDR3 reads CASSFKGDEQFF. The CDR3 nucleotides read TGCGCCAGCAGCTTTAAGGGCGATGAGCAGTTCTTC.

This clonotype was detected ten times or more. The chain combines TRBV12-2 with TRBJ2-7; whether TRBD1, the table's D call, matches the DNA was not checked. TRBV12-2 is an annotated pseudogene. The CDR3 contains 18 residues. CDR3 DNA sequence: TGTGCAAGTCGCTTAGCCCCCCCACTGGTAGGGTTTTCCTACGAGCAGTACTTC. It is translated as CASRLAPPLVGFSYEQYF.

This chain links TRBV29-1 with TRBJ2-3; 7 bases agree with TRBD2. CDR3 length: 14 amino acids. J was trimmed by 1 base and V by 8 bases; bases with no gene match: 9. The germline V gene has CDR1 SQVTM and CDR2 ANQGSEA. The CDR3 loop reads CSYQRGPGTDTQYF. The CDR3 nucleotides read TGCAGCTACCAGCGGGGCCCCGGCACAGATACGCAGTATTTT.

This clonotype came up a few times. V usage is TRBV18 and J usage is TRBJ2-5; 10 nucleotides match TRBD1. V gave up 2 bases and J gave up 3 bases; unmatched junction bases: 3. CDR3 length equals 15 residues. Germline lookup yields CDR1 KGHSH and CDR2 LQKENI. The CDR3 DNA sequence: TGTGCCAGCTCACCATCCGGGACAGGGGAAGAGACCCAGTACTTC. As protein: CASSPSGTGEETQYF.

This clonotype was seen at least ten times. V is TRBV28 and J is TRBJ2-1, with 8 nucleotides matching TRBD1. The CDR3 extends over 15 amino acids. V lost 3 bases to trimming and J lost 2 bases; unmatched junction nucleotides: 3. Germline V gene lookup returns CDR1 MDHEN and CDR2 SYDVKM. CDR3 residues: CASSFGQGPYNEQFF. In nucleotides, the CDR3 is TGTGCCAGCAGTTTTGGACAGGGACCCTACAATGAGCAGTTCTTC.

This clonotype occurred a few times. The V and J genes are TRBV20-1 and TRBJ2-7; D uncertain. Trimming removed 6 bases at V and 3 bases at J, with 9 bases between. The V gene's germline CDR1 is DFQATT and CDR2 SNEGSKA (reference sequence). The length of the CDR3 is 11 residues. DNA of the CDR3: TGCAGTGCCCCATGGGGCTACGAGCAGTACTTC. It yields the protein CSAPWGYEQYF.

A few counts support this clonotype. The chain links TRBV7-6 to TRBJ1-4; 9 bases agree with TRBD1. Per germline, CDR1 SGHVS and CDR2 FNYEAQ. CDR3 size: 14 residues. The junction had 2 bases not matched to a gene; V was cut back by 1 base and J by 8 bases. This chain's CDR3 is CASSLGTGVEKLFF. The CDR3 DNA reads TGTGCCAGCAGCTTAGGGACAGGGGTGGAAAAACTGTTTTTT.

This clonotype was detected only a few times. The CDR3 loop is CATSPQRGSATGELFF. CDR3 bases: TGTGCCACCAGCCCTCAAAGGGGGAGCGCCACCGGGGAGCTGTTTTTT. The rearrangement joins TRBV24-1 to TRBJ2-2; perhaps TRBD1 as D (6 bases). The CDR3 loop spans 16 amino acids. Germline assignment: CDR1 KGHDR and CDR2 SFDVKD. V was clipped by 7 bases and J by 4 bases, with 18 bases between them.

In this sample, this clonotype turned up many times. This chain connects TRBV7-2 to TRBJ2-7; possibly TRBD2 for D (5 bases). Germline CDR1 SGHTA, CDR2 FQGNSA. The CDR3 spans 14 residues. Deletions cut 1 base from V and 4 bases from J, with 11 bases between. The CDR3 region has the DNA TGTGCCAGCAGCTTAGATCTGGCGGGTTACGAGCAGTACTTC. Residues: CASSLDLAGYEQYF.

The chain employs TRBV7-2 and TRBJ2-3; 7 nucleotides agree with TRBD1. Germline-derived CDR1 and CDR2 are SGHTA and FQGNSA. The CDR3 covers 14 residues. V was clipped by 5 bases and J by 1 base; unmatched bases: 3. DNA of the CDR3: TGTGCCAGCAGCCCTACAGGGGGCACAGATACGCAGTATTTT. Translating it yields CASSPTGGTDTQYF.